This is a list of T cell receptor beta chains from one sample in a study of T-cell memory formation after mild COVID-19. TCRdb called the 5' RACE reads again in MiXCR, with one record for every CDR3 protein. This repertoire shows roughly 80,000 distinct CDR3 sequences, 20% to 30% found once; its top ten account for approximately 45%. The sequenced sample consisted of PBMCs or a T cell subset sorted from them (not recorded which). The receptors here all came from a man younger than 30 who had mild COVID-19 (a few samples of this study predate the infection). Cell type and time point are not known. Both conserved end residues are part of each CDR3. The D gene is left open where the match is weak. For some rows the clone size is stated as once, few or many, or as a class when expanded; others skip it.

d_call: TRBD1; clone_size: few; j_call: TRBJ2-5; v_call: TRBV5-1; cdr3_nt: TGCGCCAGCAGGCCCGGGGACAGCGCCCAAGAGACCCAGTACTTC; cdr3_aa: CASRPGDSAQETQYF
d_call: NA; clone_size: NA; j_call: TRBJ2-3; v_call: TRBV4-2; cdr3_nt: TGTGCCAGCAGCCAAGAGGCGGGTTTCGGGGGGCGCACAGATACGCAGTATTTT; cdr3_aa: CASSQEAGFGGRTDTQYF
d_call: NA; clone_size: NA; j_call: TRBJ2-7; v_call: TRBV29-1; cdr3_nt: TGCAGCGTTATGACAGGCCTATACGAGCAGTACTTC; cdr3_aa: CSVMTGLYEQYF
d_call: TRBD1; clone_size: NA; j_call: TRBJ1-2; v_call: TRBV3-1; cdr3_nt: TGTGCCAGCAGCCAGACAGGGGATGGCTACACCTTC; cdr3_aa: CASSQTGDGYTF
d_call: NA; clone_size: few; j_call: TRBJ1-1; v_call: TRBV7-8; cdr3_nt: TGTGCCAGCAGCATACTCAGCAGTAACACTGAAGCTTTCTTT; cdr3_aa: CASSILSSNTEAFF
d_call: NA; clone_size: NA; j_call: TRBJ1-2; v_call: TRBV19; cdr3_nt: TGTGCCAGTAAGGCGGATGGCTACACCTTC; cdr3_aa: CASKADGYTF
d_call: TRBD2; clone_size: NA; j_call: TRBJ2-5; v_call: TRBV2; cdr3_nt: TGTGCCAGCAGAATAGCGGGGTCGTGGGAGACCCAGTACTTC; cdr3_aa: CASRIAGSWETQYF
d_call: NA; clone_size: few; j_call: TRBJ2-3; v_call: TRBV7-9; cdr3_nt: TGTGCCAGCAATCCACCCAATCCCACAGATACGCAGTATTTT; cdr3_aa: CASNPPNPTDTQYF
d_call: NA; clone_size: once; j_call: TRBJ2-1; v_call: TRBV4-3; cdr3_nt: TGCGCCAGCAGCCCAACACAGGGAAATATAGATGAGCAGTTCTTC; cdr3_aa: CASSPTQGNIDEQFF
d_call: NA; clone_size: few; j_call: TRBJ1-1; v_call: TRBV2; cdr3_nt: TGTGCCAGCAGGGAATCGACTGAAGCTTTCTTT; cdr3_aa: CASRESTEAFF
d_call: NA; clone_size: few; j_call: TRBJ1-5; v_call: TRBV7-9; cdr3_nt: TGTGCCAGCAGCTTAGCCATGCAGCCCCAGCATTTT; cdr3_aa: CASSLAMQPQHF
d_call: NA; clone_size: NA; j_call: TRBJ2-3; v_call: TRBV7-9; cdr3_nt: TGTGCCAGCAGTCCGAGGGACTCCCCGACAGATACGCAGTATTTT; cdr3_aa: CASSPRDSPTDTQYF
d_call: TRBD1; clone_size: few; j_call: TRBJ2-1; v_call: TRBV4-1; cdr3_nt: TGCGCCAGCAGCCAAGATGAGGGACAGGGGCTGTTCTTC; cdr3_aa: CASSQDEGQGLFF
d_call: NA; clone_size: NA; j_call: TRBJ2-3; v_call: TRBV27; cdr3_nt: TGTGCCAGCAGTCCCCGGGGTTCTAGCACAGATACGCAGTATTTT; cdr3_aa: CASSPRGSSTDTQYF
d_call: NA; clone_size: few; j_call: TRBJ1-4; v_call: TRBV4-1; cdr3_nt: TGCGCCAGCAGCCACATGACAGAGTATAATGAAAAACTGTTTTTT; cdr3_aa: CASSHMTEYNEKLFF
d_call: TRBD1; clone_size: few; j_call: TRBJ2-1; v_call: TRBV7-2; cdr3_nt: TGTGCCAGCAGCCTAGGGCAGGGGGCGGGTAATGAGCAGTTCTTC; cdr3_aa: CASSLGQGAGNEQFF
d_call: NA; clone_size: NA; j_call: TRBJ2-3; v_call: TRBV20-1; cdr3_nt: TGCAGTGCTAGAGCCGCGGGACCCCCAACGCAGTATTTT; cdr3_aa: CSARAAGPPTQYF
d_call: NA; clone_size: NA; j_call: TRBJ2-7; v_call: TRBV4-3; cdr3_nt: TGCGCCAGCAGCCAAGTGGGTGGGGCCTTACGCGAGCAGTACTTC; cdr3_aa: CASSQVGGALREQYF
d_call: TRBD1; clone_size: NA; j_call: TRBJ1-2; v_call: TRBV6-5; cdr3_nt: TGTGCCACCCGGACAGGGACCCTCGGCTACACCTTC; cdr3_aa: CATRTGTLGYTF
d_call: NA; clone_size: NA; j_call: TRBJ1-1; v_call: TRBV30; cdr3_nt: TGTGCCCTTACTGGGGGTATGAACACTGAAGCTTTCTTT; cdr3_aa: CALTGGMNTEAFF
d_call: NA; clone_size: few; j_call: TRBJ2-1; v_call: TRBV7-8; cdr3_nt: TGTGCCAGCAGCTCGACATACGGGGGCTACTCCTACAATGAGCAGTTCTTC; cdr3_aa: CASSSTYGGYSYNEQFF
d_call: NA; clone_size: NA; j_call: TRBJ1-5; v_call: TRBV4-2; cdr3_nt: TGTGCCAGCAGCCATTTGCGGGGTTCCCAGCCCCAGCATTTT; cdr3_aa: CASSHLRGSQPQHF
d_call: NA; clone_size: NA; j_call: TRBJ2-2; v_call: TRBV29-1; cdr3_nt: TGCAGCGTTGAAGAGGGAAACACCGGGGAGCTGTTTTTT; cdr3_aa: CSVEEGNTGELFF
d_call: NA; clone_size: NA; j_call: TRBJ1-1; v_call: TRBV27; cdr3_nt: TGTGCCGTCCTCCCGGGCCATCTAGGCATGAACACTGAAGCTTTCTTT; cdr3_aa: CAVLPGHLGMNTEAFF
d_call: TRBD2; clone_size: few; j_call: TRBJ2-3; v_call: TRBV27; cdr3_nt: TGTGCCAGCAGTTCCTTTCAGACTAGCGAGGTGACAGATACGCAGTATTTT; cdr3_aa: CASSSFQTSEVTDTQYF
d_call: TRBD1; clone_size: NA; j_call: TRBJ1-1; v_call: TRBV24-1; cdr3_nt: TGTGCCACCAGTGAAGGGACAGGATCCACTGAAGCTTTCTTT; cdr3_aa: CATSEGTGSTEAFF
d_call: NA; clone_size: NA; j_call: TRBJ1-2; v_call: TRBV4-3; cdr3_nt: TGCGCCAGCAGCCAAGAAACCGGGACTGCCTATGGCTACACCTTC; cdr3_aa: CASSQETGTAYGYTF
d_call: NA; clone_size: few; j_call: TRBJ2-3; v_call: TRBV24-1; cdr3_nt: TGTGCCACCAGTGATTCCGGCTACCCAGATACGCAGTATTTT; cdr3_aa: CATSDSGYPDTQYF
d_call: NA; clone_size: NA; j_call: TRBJ1-1; v_call: TRBV4-3; cdr3_nt: TGCGCCAGCAGCCAAGAACACACGAACACTGAAGCTTTCTTT; cdr3_aa: CASSQEHTNTEAFF
d_call: NA; clone_size: once; j_call: TRBJ1-5; v_call: TRBV27; cdr3_nt: TGTGCCAGCAGTTTATTAGGCGGGGTCGAACAGCCCCAGCATTTT; cdr3_aa: CASSLLGGVEQPQHF
d_call: TRBD1; clone_size: few; j_call: TRBJ1-2; v_call: TRBV7-2; cdr3_nt: TGTGCCAGCAGCTTACCAGGGGGCGCCTATGGCTACACCTTC; cdr3_aa: CASSLPGGAYGYTF
d_call: TRBD1; clone_size: few; j_call: TRBJ1-5; v_call: TRBV5-5; cdr3_nt: TGTGCCAGCAGCTTGCATGGACAGGGTAATCAGCCCCAGCATTTT; cdr3_aa: CASSLHGQGNQPQHF
d_call: TRBD1; clone_size: medium-sized; j_call: TRBJ2-7; v_call: TRBV7-8; cdr3_nt: TGTGCCAGCAGCTTGAGCTCCGGGACAGGGAACTACGAGCAGTACTTC; cdr3_aa: CASSLSSGTGNYEQYF
d_call: TRBD1; clone_size: NA; j_call: TRBJ1-2; v_call: TRBV6-5; cdr3_nt: TGTGCCAGCAGCCTAAATAGGGGGCTGGGGGGCTACACCTTC; cdr3_aa: CASSLNRGLGGYTF
d_call: NA; clone_size: few; j_call: TRBJ2-2; v_call: TRBV4-2; cdr3_nt: TGTGCCAGCAGCCAATACACCGGGGAGCTGTTTTTT; cdr3_aa: CASSQYTGELFF
d_call: NA; clone_size: NA; j_call: TRBJ2-5; v_call: TRBV7-9; cdr3_nt: TGTGCCAGCAGCTCCCCTGGGGGGACCCAGTACTTC; cdr3_aa: CASSSPGGTQYF